Below are 20 T cell receptor beta chains sequenced from a single sample in a study of identical twins. Via MiXCR, TCRdb re-called the 5' RACE reads, giving one row per CDR3 protein. The sample lists about 280,000 distinct CDR3 sequences; roughly 8.6% were seen once. These data also formed part of another study, on yellow fever vaccine responses in identical twins.

The sequenced sample was memory (CD45RO+) T cells sorted from blood. The receptors shown here come from a young woman in good health.

The V and J genes are TRBV7-7 and TRBJ2-1; 7 bases agree with TRBD2. V lost 3 bases to trimming and J lost 1 base; unmatched junction nucleotides: 12. The CDR3 runs 18 residues. CDR1 and CDR2 from the germline V gene are SSHAT and FNYEAQ (reference sequence). The chain's CDR3 is CASSLGRWGGSSYNEQFF. CDR3 bases: TGTGCCAGCAGCTTGGGTCGATGGGGCGGGAGTTCCTACAATGAGCAGTTCTTC.

There are many counts of this clonotype. The J gene is TRBJ1-5, the V gene TRBV7-8; D is unresolved. V was cut by 3 bases and J by 0 bases, with 6 bases left in between. CDR3 length: 14 residues. Germline CDR1 is SGHVS and CDR2 is FQNEAQ. Written as DNA, the CDR3 is TGTGCCAGCAGCTTGGGAAATAGCAATCAGCCCCAGCATTTT. Residues: CASSLGNSNQPQHF.

This clonotype was picked up many times. The V and J genes are TRBV3-1 and TRBJ2-3; D is unclear. The CDR3 has 19 amino acids. Germline CDR1 and CDR2: LGHDT and YNNKEL (reference sequence). V was cut by 0 bases and J by 2 bases, with 21 bases left in between. The CDR3 sequence: CASSQDWIGNTASTDTQYF. In DNA, the CDR3 is TGTGCCAGCAGCCAAGATTGGATAGGGAACACAGCGTCCACAGATACGCAGTATTTT.

This clonotype has more than one count but fewer than ten. The rearrangement uses TRBV2 and TRBJ2-2; D may correspond to TRBD1 or TRBD2 (6 bases each). This CDR3 comprises 15 residues. V lost 1 base, J lost 4 bases, and 10 bases lay in between. Germline assignment: CDR1 SNHLY and CDR2 FYNNEI. CDR3 region: CASSEGGARTGELFF. In DNA form, the CDR3 reads TGTGCCAGCAGTGAAGGGGGGGCTCGCACCGGGGAGCTGTTTTTT.

This sequence joins TRBV9 and TRBJ1-3; 7 bases fit TRBD1. The V segment lost 0 bases and the J segment 3 bases; nucleotides outside the gene matches: 6. Germline V gives CDR1 SGDLS, CDR2 YYNGEE. The CDR3 is made up of 16 amino acids. The DNA of the CDR3 is TGTGCCAGCAGCGTAGGCGCCAGGGGGGGTGGAAACACCATATATTTT. Its protein is CASSVGARGGGNTIYF.

This clonotype was counted only a few times. The genes are TRBV4-1 and TRBJ2-7, with 9 bases fitting TRBD1. Per germline, CDR1 MGHRA and CDR2 YSYEKL. The CDR3 has 16 residues. V trimming: 2 bases; J trimming: 6 bases; junction bases outside the gene matches: 11. CDR3 in DNA: TGCGCCAGCAGCCAACAAACCGGGACAGGGTTACGCGAGCAGTACTTC. It encodes CASSQQTGTGLREQYF.

This clonotype turned up a few times. This CDR3 is CADSRLWAETQYF. CDR3 bases: TGTGCCGACAGTAGACTTTGGGCAGAGACCCAGTACTTC. The chain carries TRBV2 and TRBJ2-5, with TRBD1 as a possible D gene (5 bases). The CDR3 length is 13 residues. Deletions cut 11 bases from V and 4 bases from J, with 17 bases between. CDR1 SNHLY and CDR2 FYNNEI come from the germline V gene.

V and J are TRBV11-2 and TRBJ2-7, with 9 bases identical to TRBD1. V shed 1 base and J 6 bases; nucleotides not matched to a gene: 4. The germline V gene encodes CDR1 SGHAT and CDR2 FQNNGV. The CDR3 is 14 residues long. CDR3: CASSLVHRGLEQYV. The CDR3 coding sequence is TGTGCCAGCAGCTTAGTCCACAGGGGGCTCGAGCAGTACGTC.

The V and J genes are TRBV18 and TRBJ2-1; 9 bases align to TRBD2. The germline CDR1 and CDR2 sequences are KGHSH and LQKENI. V lost 4 bases, J lost 4 bases, and 5 bases stayed unmatched. The CDR3 is made up of 15 amino acids. DNA for the CDR3: TGTGCCAGCTCACAACTAGCGGGTGATTACAATGAGCAGTTCTTC. This gives the protein CASSQLAGDYNEQFF. The variable domain in full, completed from reference TRBV18 and TRBJ2-1, reads NAGVMQNPRHLVRRRGQEARLRCSPMKGHSHVYWYRQLPEEGLKFMVYLQKENIIDESGMPKERFSAEFPKEGPSILRIQQVVRGDSAAYFCASSQLAGDYNEQFFGPGTRLTVL.

This clonotype occurred a few times. The chain joins TRBV20-1 to TRBJ2-5; 12 nucleotides align to TRBD2. The V and J ends lost 3 bases and 5 bases, in that order; junction bases with no gene match: 4. The CDR3 is 14 residues long. CDR1 DFQATT and CDR2 SNEGSKA come from the germline V gene (reference sequence). The CDR3, as DNA: TGCAGTGCTAGTAAACTAGCGGGGGGTGAGACCCAGTACTTC. Residues: CSASKLAGGETQYF.

This clonotype was seen at least ten times. The chain couples TRBV12-3 or TRBV12-4 to TRBJ1-1; 7 bases are a match to TRBD1. CDR3 size: 13 residues. V gave up 5 bases and J gave up 9 bases; unmatched junction bases: 9. In nucleotides, the CDR3 is TGTGCCAGCAGTCTCGGGACAGTCGATAAAGCTTTCTTT. Encoded protein: CASSLGTVDKAFF.

This clonotype was observed at least ten times. The V and J genes are TRBV4-2 and TRBJ2-1; 11 bases are shared with TRBD1. The CDR3 is made up of 16 amino acids. J gave up 7 bases and V 1 base, and 6 bases lay outside the gene matches. The germline CDR1 and CDR2 sequences are LGHNA and YNFKEQ. CDR3 sequence (DNA): TGTGCCAGCAGCCAAGTTCTGGGACAGGGGGATAATGAGCAGTTCTTC. Protein sequence: CASSQVLGQGDNEQFF.

The chain employs TRBV28 and TRBJ2-1; 9 bases align to TRBD2. V shed 10 bases and J 3 bases; nucleotides not matched to a gene: 19. This CDR3 is built from 18 residues. Per germline, CDR1 MDHEN and CDR2 SYDVKM. The DNA for the CDR3 is TGTGCCACCTCTCAACCTTCCGGGCGGGGGGGCTTCTACAATGAGCAGTTCTTC. Amino acids: CATSQPSGRGGFYNEQFF.

This clonotype was observed a handful of times. The gene calls are TRBV12-3 or TRBV12-4 and TRBJ2-3; D call uncertain. The ends were cut back, 7 bases at V and 4 bases at J, with 9 bases in the middle. The CDR3 consists of 12 residues. CDR3 sequence reads: CASTITADTQYF. The CDR3 nucleotides are TGTGCCAGCACCATAACGGCAGATACGCAGTATTTT.

The chain carries TRBV6-1 and TRBJ2-1; D possibly corresponds to TRBD2 (7 bases). The CDR3 is made up of 15 amino acids. Germline CDR1 is MNHNS and CDR2 is SASEGT. V dropped 6 bases and J dropped 2 bases, with 14 bases sitting between them. In nucleotides, the CDR3 is TGTGCCAGCAGGGGGGGGACATCTCCCTACAATGAGCAGTTCTTC. It encodes CASRGGTSPYNEQFF.

The genes are TRBV3-1 and TRBJ2-7; either TRBD1 or TRBD2 may fit D (6 bases each). The germline V gene encodes CDR1 LGHDT and CDR2 YNNKEL (reference sequence). Trimming cost V 1 base and J 1 base, with 11 bases left between them. This CDR3 has 15 amino acids. CDR3 nucleotide sequence: TGTGCCAGCAGCCAAGTCCGCGGGACATCCTACGAGCAGTACTTC. This encodes CASSQVRGTSYEQYF.

V and J are TRBV2 and TRBJ2-3, with D tentatively TRBD2 (6 bases). Germline V gives CDR1 SNHLY, CDR2 FYNNEI. The CDR3 sequence is 13 residues long. The V and J ends lost 3 bases and 6 bases respectively, with 10 bases between them. The CDR3 sequence is CASSESSEDTQYF. CDR3 nucleotide sequence: TGTGCCAGCAGTGAGTCTAGCGAGGATACGCAGTATTTT.

The chain carries TRBV9 and TRBJ1-1; D call uncertain. Germline V gives CDR1 SGDLS, CDR2 YYNGEE. This CDR3 is built from 14 residues. The V end lost 3 bases, the J end lost 3 bases, and 12 bases lay between the germline ends. CDR3 DNA sequence: TGTGCCAGCAGCGGGACCTCGACCGACACTGAAGCTTTCTTT. Protein sequence: CASSGTSTDTEAFF.

This clonotype was seen a few times. The chain has TRBV25-1 and TRBJ2-7, with TRBD1 matching over 7 bases. This CDR3 spans 16 amino acids. The V segment lost 2 bases and the J segment 1 base; nucleotides outside the gene matches: 8. Germline CDR1 reads MGHDK; CDR2 reads SYGVNS. CDR3 region: CASSEGVTGTSYEQYF. The CDR3 region has the DNA TGTGCCAGCAGTGAAGGGGTGACAGGGACATCCTACGAGCAGTACTTC.

The rearrangement uses TRBV2 and TRBJ2-4, with 7 bases identical to TRBD2. The CDR3 runs 16 residues. Unmatched junction bases numbered 15, after V lost 5 bases and J lost 8 bases. In germline, CDR1 is SNHLY, CDR2 FYNNEI. DNA of the CDR3: TGTGCCAGCAGTCCTCGGACTAGTGGATATTCCGACATTCAGTACTTC. This codes for CASSPRTSGYSDIQYF.